The 22 T cell receptor beta chains in this list originate from one sample, sequenced in a study of response to subunit inactivated influenza vaccine. TCRdb reprocessed the RT-PCR reads with MiXCR, giving one entry per CDR3 protein. The repertoire holds about 190,000 distinct CDR3 sequences, under 15% seen once, with about a quarter in the top ten. The sample consisted of CD8+ T cells sorted from PBMCs, taken approximately 5 days after vaccination. The source of these receptors is a man between 50 and 59 years old who received an inactivated influenza vaccine.

The chain carries TRBV20-1 and TRBJ2-1; 15 nucleotides match TRBD2. Germline V gene sequence: CDR1 DFQATT, CDR2 SNEGSKA (reference sequence). V trimming: 2 bases; J trimming: 7 bases; junction bases outside the gene matches: 12. The CDR3 covers 18 residues. The CDR3 loop reads CSARSPVGLAGGRNEQFF. CDR3 nucleotides: TGCAGTGCTAGATCCCCCGTCGGACTAGCGGGGGGGAGGAATGAGCAGTTCTTC.

Many counts were recorded for this clonotype. J is TRBJ1-5 and V is TRBV20-1; TRBD1 might be the D (6 bases). Germline V gene lookup returns CDR1 DFQATT and CDR2 SNEGSKA (reference sequence). The CDR3 covers 18 residues. The V end lost 6 bases, the J end lost 0 bases, and 24 bases lay between the germline ends. CDR3 sequence: CSAKRADSPPYSNQPQHF. The DNA for the CDR3 is TGCAGTGCCAAAAGGGCGGACAGCCCACCTTATAGCAATCAGCCCCAGCATTTT.

The gene calls are TRBV4-1 and TRBJ2-5; D is perhaps TRBD1 (6 bases). CDR1 is MGHRA and CDR2 is YSYEKL in the germline V gene. The CDR3 contains 14 residues. V was shortened by 1 base and J by 5 bases, with 11 bases between the two germline ends. CDR3 in DNA: TGCGCCAGCAGCCAAGCAGGGGATGGGGAGACCCAGTACTTC. Its translation is CASSQAGDGETQYF.

This clonotype was seen a handful of times. The chain employs TRBV29-1 and TRBJ1-2, with 8 bases lining up with TRBD1. Germline V gives CDR1 SQVTM, CDR2 ANQGSEA. Trimming cost V 3 bases and J 2 bases; bases outside gene matches: 2. The CDR3 spans 13 residues. The CDR3 DNA sequence: TGCAGCGTTGAGACAGGGGAGAACTATGGCTACACCTTC. As protein: CSVETGENYGYTF.

The rearrangement joins TRBV6-2 or TRBV6-3 to TRBJ2-7; D is uncertain. From germline, CDR1 is MNHEY and CDR2 SVGEGT. The V gene lost 6 bases and the J gene lost 3 bases, with 15 bases spanning the gap. The CDR3 loop spans 14 amino acids. DNA of the CDR3: TGTGCCAGCAGAGCCCTAGGAGAAATCTACGAGCAGTACTTC. Amino acid sequence: CASRALGEIYEQYF.

This clonotype has more than one count but fewer than ten. The rearrangement joins TRBV9 to TRBJ2-6, with TRBD1 as a possible D gene (5 bases). Trimming took off 4 bases at V and 2 bases at J, with 19 bases between the two ends. The CDR3 spans 18 residues. CDR1 is SGDLS and CDR2 is YYNGEE in the germline V gene. The CDR3 is CASSPLRIGVAGANVLTF. CDR3 nucleotide sequence: TGTGCCAGCAGCCCCCTCAGAATAGGGGTTGCTGGGGCCAACGTCCTGACTTTC.

This clonotype has a count of ten or more. The chain recombines TRBV10-3 with TRBJ2-2; 8 bases map to TRBD1. Trimming at V came to 2 bases and at J to 5 bases, leaving 4 bases not matched to a gene. Looked up from germline, CDR1 is ENHRY and CDR2 is SYGVKD. The CDR3 runs 15 residues. The CDR3 DNA reads TGTGCCATCAGTGAGGAGAACAGGGGGACCGGGGAGCTGTTTTTT. It codes for CAISEENRGTGELFF.

The chain combines TRBV4-3 with TRBJ2-3; TRBD2 matches at 9 bases. The CDR3 covers 15 residues. J was trimmed by 4 bases and V by 3 bases; bases with no gene match: 5. From germline, CDR1 is LGHNA and CDR2 YSLEER. This chain's CDR3 is CASSQREGQADTQYF. In DNA form, the CDR3 reads TGCGCCAGCAGCCAGCGGGAGGGCCAGGCAGATACGCAGTATTTT.

V usage is TRBV12-3 or TRBV12-4 and J usage is TRBJ2-2, with TRBD1 matching over 12 bases. V was clipped by 5 bases and J by 7 bases; unmatched bases: 8. This CDR3 is built from 16 residues. This CDR3 reads CASSQRGTGGGGELFF. In DNA, the CDR3 is TGTGCCAGCAGTCAACGCGGGACAGGGGGCGGCGGGGAGCTGTTTTTT.

This clonotype was recorded at least ten times. The rearrangement joins TRBV4-3 to TRBJ2-7; 10 bases agree with TRBD1. Germline assignment: CDR1 LGHNA and CDR2 YSLEER. V dropped 1 base and J dropped 3; count of bases not matched to a gene: 12. This CDR3 comprises 18 residues. This CDR3 reads CASSQVLSDRGSIYEQYF. The CDR3 DNA reads as TGCGCCAGCAGCCAAGTACTCTCGGACAGGGGGAGTATCTACGAGCAGTACTTC.

This clonotype was detected many times. This chain joins TRBV12-3 or TRBV12-4 and TRBJ2-7; 8 nucleotides match TRBD2. V was clipped by 4 bases and J by 3 bases; unmatched bases: 5. This CDR3 has 14 amino acids. The CDR3, as DNA: TGTGCCAGCAGTTCGGGGGGGGCAAGCTACGAGCAGTACTTC. Protein: CASSSGGASYEQYF.

The rearrangement links TRBV7-6 to TRBJ2-3, with D unresolved. The CDR3 totals 16 residues. The V end was cut by 1 base, the J end by 1 base, with 12 bases between. Looked up from germline, CDR1 is SGHVS and CDR2 is FNYEAQ. CDR3 sequence (DNA): TGTGCCAGCAGCTTAGTAAAGGTCCAAGGCACAGATACGCAGTATTTT. It yields the protein CASSLVKVQGTDTQYF.

The chain links TRBV7-6 to TRBJ2-1; D may correspond to TRBD1 or TRBD2 (7 bases each). Germline CDR1 is SGHVS and CDR2 is FNYEAQ. The CDR3 runs 18 residues. The V gene lost 5 bases and the J gene lost 3 bases, with 23 bases spanning the gap. The CDR3, as DNA: TGTGCCAGCAGCCTAGGGGAGGGGGCTAGCGGATTCTACAATGAGCAGTTCTTC. As protein: CASSLGEGASGFYNEQFF.

This clonotype was picked up a small number of times. V is TRBV5-6 and J is TRBJ2-3; TRBD2 matches 10 bases. Looked up from germline, CDR1 is SGHDT and CDR2 is YYEEEE. The CDR3 length is 18 residues. The V segment lost 2 bases and the J segment 1 base; nucleotides outside the gene matches: 10. The CDR3: CASSFMTSGWGGTDTQYF. CDR3 DNA: TGTGCCAGCAGCTTCATGACTAGCGGGTGGGGAGGCACAGATACGCAGTATTTT.

The chain carries TRBV28 and TRBJ1-5; no definite D call. There are 18 residues in the CDR3. Germline loops: CDR1 MDHEN, CDR2 SYDVKM. V was cut by 2 bases and J by 5 bases, with 22 bases left in between. The CDR3 region is CASSLKFGLVWVYQPQHF. Written as DNA, the CDR3 is TGTGCCAGCAGTTTAAAGTTTGGCCTAGTTTGGGTGTATCAGCCCCAGCATTTT.

The V gene is TRBV7-8, the J gene TRBJ2-1, with 7 bases lining up with TRBD2. Germline values: CDR1 SGHVS, CDR2 FQNEAQ. V gave up 5 bases and J gave up 3 bases; unmatched junction bases: 16. The CDR3 spans 18 residues. CDR3 nucleotide sequence: TGTGCCAGCAGCCCCCGCGCGGGAGCGAAGGGTCTCTACAATGAGCAGTTCTTC. The encoded protein is CASSPRAGAKGLYNEQFF.

This clonotype was observed at least ten times. The genes are TRBV5-1 and TRBJ2-1; TRBD2 is a possible D gene (6 bases). The V gene lost 0 bases and the J gene lost 5 bases, with 12 bases spanning the gap. CDR3 length: 15 amino acids. CDR1 and CDR2 (germline): SGHRS, YFSETQ. In DNA form, the CDR3 reads TGCGCCAGCAGCTTGGGGCGGGGCCCTAACAATGAGCAGTTCTTC. Its protein is CASSLGRGPNNEQFF.

This clonotype was counted between two and nine times. The rearrangement links TRBV3-1 to TRBJ1-3; maybe TRBD1 (5 bases). This CDR3 spans 14 amino acids. Germline values: CDR1 LGHDT, CDR2 YNNKEL (reference sequence). Trimming left V 4 bases short and J 1 base short, with 8 bases between. CDR3 protein: CASSPTGSGNTIYF. The CDR3 DNA reads TGTGCCAGCAGCCCCACAGGTTCTGGAAACACCATATATTTT.

CDR3 in DNA: TGTGCCAGCAGCCCGGGACAGACTAATGAAAAACTGTTTTTT. Protein product: CASSPGQTNEKLFF. The chain couples TRBV7-9 to TRBJ1-4; 7 bases agree with TRBD1. Per the germline V gene, CDR1 is SEHNR and CDR2 is FQNEAQ (reference sequence). The CDR3 has 14 amino acids. Losses at the gene ends were 5 bases for V and 2 bases for J; bases not matched to a gene: 2.

The V call is TRBV28, the J call TRBJ2-1; D not resolved. CDR1 and CDR2 from the germline V gene are MDHEN and SYDVKM. Trimming took off 6 bases at V and 2 bases at J, with 11 bases between the two ends. The CDR3 is 14 amino acids. CDR3 protein: CASSSTVTYNEQFF. CDR3 bases: TGTGCCAGCAGCTCTACGGTTACCTACAATGAGCAGTTCTTC.

V and J are TRBV12-3 or TRBV12-4 and TRBJ2-5; 8 nucleotides align to TRBD2. After removal of 8 bases from V and 5 bases from J, the junction contained 7 bases not matched to a gene. The CDR3 is 13 residues long. The CDR3 loop is CASALTGGETQYF. As DNA, the CDR3 is TGTGCCAGCGCCCTTACGGGGGGGGAGACCCAGTACTTC.

The chain uses TRBV10-2 and TRBJ1-5; maybe TRBD1 (6 bases). Germline assignment: CDR1 WSHSY and CDR2 SAAADI. V lost 0 bases and J 3 bases, leaving 12 bases between the germline ends. The CDR3 consists of 16 residues. Written as DNA, the CDR3 is TGCGCCAGCAGTGAGTCTGGGTACAGGGCCAATCAGCCCCAGCATTTT. The encoded protein is CASSESGYRANQPQHF.